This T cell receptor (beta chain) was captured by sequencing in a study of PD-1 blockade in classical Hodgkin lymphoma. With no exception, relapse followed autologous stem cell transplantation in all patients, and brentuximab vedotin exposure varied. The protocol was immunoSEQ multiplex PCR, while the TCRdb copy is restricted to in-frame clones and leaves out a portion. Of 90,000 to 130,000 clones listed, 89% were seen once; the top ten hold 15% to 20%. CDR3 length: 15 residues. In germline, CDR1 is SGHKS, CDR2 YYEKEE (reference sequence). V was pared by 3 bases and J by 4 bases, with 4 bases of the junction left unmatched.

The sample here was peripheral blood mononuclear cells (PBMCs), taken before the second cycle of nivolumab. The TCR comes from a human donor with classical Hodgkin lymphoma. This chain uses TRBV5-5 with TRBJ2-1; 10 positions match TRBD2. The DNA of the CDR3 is TGTGCCAGCAGCTGGAGACTAGCGGGTTACAATGAGCAGTTCTTC. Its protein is CASSWRLAGYNEQFF.